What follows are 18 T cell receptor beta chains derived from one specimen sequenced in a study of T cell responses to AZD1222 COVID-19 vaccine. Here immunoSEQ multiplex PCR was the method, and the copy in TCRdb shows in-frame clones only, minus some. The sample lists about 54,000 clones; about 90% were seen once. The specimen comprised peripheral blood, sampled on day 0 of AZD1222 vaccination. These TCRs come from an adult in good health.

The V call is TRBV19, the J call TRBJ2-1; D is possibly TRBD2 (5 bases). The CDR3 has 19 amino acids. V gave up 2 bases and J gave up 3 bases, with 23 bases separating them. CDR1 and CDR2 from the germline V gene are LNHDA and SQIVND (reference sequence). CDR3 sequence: CASSIQFNPSGSYYNEQFF. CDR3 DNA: TGTGCCAGTAGTATACAATTTAACCCCAGCGGCAGCTACTACAATGAGCAGTTCTTC.

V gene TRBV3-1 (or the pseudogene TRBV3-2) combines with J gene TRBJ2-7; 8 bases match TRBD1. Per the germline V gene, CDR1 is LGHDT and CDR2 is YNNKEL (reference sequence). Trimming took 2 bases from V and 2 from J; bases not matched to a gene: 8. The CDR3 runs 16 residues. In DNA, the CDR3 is TGTGCCAGCAGCCAACTAGGGGGACAGGAGGCCTACGAGCAGTACTTC. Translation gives CASSQLGGQEAYEQYF.

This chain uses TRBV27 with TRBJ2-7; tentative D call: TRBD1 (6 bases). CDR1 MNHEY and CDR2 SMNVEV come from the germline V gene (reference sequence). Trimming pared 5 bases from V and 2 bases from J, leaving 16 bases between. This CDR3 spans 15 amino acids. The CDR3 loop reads CASSIRDTGAYEQYF. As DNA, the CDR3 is TGTGCCAGCAGTATCCGGGACACGGGTGCCTACGAGCAGTACTTC.

CDR3 nucleotides: TGTGCCAGCAGCCTCTCGCCCCAGTTCAGAGGAGATACGCAGTATTTT. Translation: CASSLSPQFRGDTQYF. V usage is TRBV13 and J usage is TRBJ2-3; D uncertain. The germline V gene has CDR1 PRHDT and CDR2 FYEKMQ (reference sequence). V lost 5 bases, J lost 5 bases, and 20 bases lay in between. This CDR3 has 16 residues.

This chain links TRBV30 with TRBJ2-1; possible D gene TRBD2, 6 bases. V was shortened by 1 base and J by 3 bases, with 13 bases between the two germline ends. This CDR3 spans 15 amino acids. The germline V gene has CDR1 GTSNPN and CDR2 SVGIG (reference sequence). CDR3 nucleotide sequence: TGTGCCTGGAGTGAGATGGGACTGAGCTACAATGAGCAGTTCTTC. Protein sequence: CAWSEMGLSYNEQFF.

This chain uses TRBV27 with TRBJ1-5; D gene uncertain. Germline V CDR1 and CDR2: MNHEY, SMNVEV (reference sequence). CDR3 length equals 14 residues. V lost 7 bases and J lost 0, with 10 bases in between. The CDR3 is CASKVSVSNQPQHF. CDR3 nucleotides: TGTGCCAGCAAGGTATCGGTTAGCAATCAGCCCCAGCATTTT.

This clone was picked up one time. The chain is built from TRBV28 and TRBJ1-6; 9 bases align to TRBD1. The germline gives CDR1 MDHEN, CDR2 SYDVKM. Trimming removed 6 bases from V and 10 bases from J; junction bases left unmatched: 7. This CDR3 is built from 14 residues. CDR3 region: CASRGTGGFSPLHF. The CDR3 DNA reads TGTGCCAGCAGGGGAACAGGGGGCTTCTCACCCCTCCACTTT. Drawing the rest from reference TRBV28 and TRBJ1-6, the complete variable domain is DVKVTQSSRYLVKRTGEKVFLECVQDMDHENMFWYRQDPGLGLRLIYFSYDVKMKEKGDIPEGYSVSREKKERFSLILESASTNQTSMYLCASRGTGGFSPLHFGNGTRLTVT.

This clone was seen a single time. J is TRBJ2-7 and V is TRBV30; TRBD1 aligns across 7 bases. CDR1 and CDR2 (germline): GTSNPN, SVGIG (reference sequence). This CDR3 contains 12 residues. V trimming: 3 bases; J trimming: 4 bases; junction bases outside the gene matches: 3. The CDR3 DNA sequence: TGTGCCTGGAGGACAGGGCCATACGAGCAGTACTTC. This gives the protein CAWRTGPYEQYF.

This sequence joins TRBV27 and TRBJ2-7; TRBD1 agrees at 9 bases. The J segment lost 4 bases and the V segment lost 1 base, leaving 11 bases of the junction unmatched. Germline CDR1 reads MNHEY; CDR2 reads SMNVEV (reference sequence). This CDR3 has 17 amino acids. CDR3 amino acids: CASSLLGFGTGRYEQYF. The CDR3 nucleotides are TGTGCCAGCAGTTTATTGGGCTTCGGGACAGGGCGGTACGAGCAGTACTTC.

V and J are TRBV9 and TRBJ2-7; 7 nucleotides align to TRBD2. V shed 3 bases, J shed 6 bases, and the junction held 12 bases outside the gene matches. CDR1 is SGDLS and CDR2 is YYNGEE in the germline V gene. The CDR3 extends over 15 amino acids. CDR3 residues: CASSGDVREYSEQYF. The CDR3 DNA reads TGTGCCAGCAGCGGCGACGTGCGGGAGTATAGCGAGCAGTACTTC.

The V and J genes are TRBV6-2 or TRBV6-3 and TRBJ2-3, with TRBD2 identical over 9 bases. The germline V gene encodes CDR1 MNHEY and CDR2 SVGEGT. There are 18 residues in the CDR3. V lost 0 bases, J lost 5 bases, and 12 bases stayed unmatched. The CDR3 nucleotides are TGTGCCAGCAGTTACTCGCTAGCGGGAACCCCCTCACAAGATACGCAGTATTTT. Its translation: CASSYSLAGTPSQDTQYF.

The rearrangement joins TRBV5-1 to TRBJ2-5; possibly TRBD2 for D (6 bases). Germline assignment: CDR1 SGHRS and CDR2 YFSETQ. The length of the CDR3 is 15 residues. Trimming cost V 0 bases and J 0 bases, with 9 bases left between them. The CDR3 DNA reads TGCGCCAGCAGCTTGGAGGGACTGCACCAAGAGACCCAGTACTTC. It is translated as CASSLEGLHQETQYF.

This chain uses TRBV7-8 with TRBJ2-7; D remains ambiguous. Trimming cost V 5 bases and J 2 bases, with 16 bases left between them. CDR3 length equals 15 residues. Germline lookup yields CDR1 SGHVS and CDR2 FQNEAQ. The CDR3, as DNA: TGTGCCAGCAGCAAAGAGGCAGGTTCCCCCTACGAGCAGTACTTC. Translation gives CASSKEAGSPYEQYF.

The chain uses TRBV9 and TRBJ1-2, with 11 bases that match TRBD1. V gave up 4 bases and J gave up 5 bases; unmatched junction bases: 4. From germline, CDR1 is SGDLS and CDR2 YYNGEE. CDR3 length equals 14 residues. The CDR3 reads CASSRTGGAYGYTF. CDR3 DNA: TGTGCCAGCAGCAGGACAGGGGGCGCTTATGGCTACACCTTC.

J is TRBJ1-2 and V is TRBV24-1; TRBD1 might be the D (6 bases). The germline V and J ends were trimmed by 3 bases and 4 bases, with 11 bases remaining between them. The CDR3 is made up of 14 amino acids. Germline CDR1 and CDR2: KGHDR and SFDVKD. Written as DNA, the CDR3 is TGTGCCACCAGTGATCCAGGGGAGCGCTATGGCTACACCTTC. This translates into CATSDPGERYGYTF.

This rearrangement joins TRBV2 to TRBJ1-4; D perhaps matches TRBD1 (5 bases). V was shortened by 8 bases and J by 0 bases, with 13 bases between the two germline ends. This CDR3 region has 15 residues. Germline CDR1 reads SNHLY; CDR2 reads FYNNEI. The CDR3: CASRRWGTTNEKLFF. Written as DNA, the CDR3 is TGTGCCAGCCGGAGGTGGGGGACAACTAATGAAAAACTGTTTTTT. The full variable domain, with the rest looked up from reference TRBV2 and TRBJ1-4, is EPEVTQTPSHQVTQMGQEVILRCVPISNHLYFYWYRQILGQKVEFLVSFYNNEISEKSEIFDDQFSVERPDGSNFTLKIRSTKLEDSAMYFCASRRWGTTNEKLFFGSGTQLSVL.

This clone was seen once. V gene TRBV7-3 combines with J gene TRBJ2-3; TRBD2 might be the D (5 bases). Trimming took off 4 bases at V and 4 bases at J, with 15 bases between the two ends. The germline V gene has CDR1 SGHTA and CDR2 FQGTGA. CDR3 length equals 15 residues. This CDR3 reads CASSSQPRGSDTQYF. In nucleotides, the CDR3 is TGTGCCAGCAGCTCTCAGCCCCGGGGTTCAGATACGCAGTATTTT.

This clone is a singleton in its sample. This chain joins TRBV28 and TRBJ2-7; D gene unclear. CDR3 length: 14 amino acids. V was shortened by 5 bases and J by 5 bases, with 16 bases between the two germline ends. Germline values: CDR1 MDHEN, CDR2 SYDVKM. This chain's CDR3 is CASSRTRHGHEQYF. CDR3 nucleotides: TGTGCCAGCAGTCGTACAAGGCATGGACACGAGCAGTACTTC.